Listed here are 20 T cell receptor beta chains from one sample, sequenced in a study of T cells in Graves' hyperthyroidism and ophthalmopathy. Amplified regions were TCR beta CDR3 sequences from RNA transcripts. TCR CDR3 regions were first amplified by RT-PCR with HTBI primers. Each CDR3 protein gets one entry after TCRdb re-called the multiplex PCR reads with MiXCR. In the table there are roughly 500,000 distinct CDR3 sequences, about 15% of which are singletons. Specimen: blood. These receptor sequences come from a woman aged 25 to 39 with Graves' hyperthyroidism that later progressed to Graves' ophthalmopathy.

This clonotype was detected ten times or more. The J gene is TRBJ2-5, the V gene TRBV11-2; D call uncertain. Trimming took 3 bases from V and 7 from J, leaving 21 bases between them. The germline CDR1 and CDR2 sequences are SGHAT and FQNNGV. CDR3 size: 16 residues. DNA of the CDR3: TGTGCCAGCAGCTTCGAAGTTACGGTTACTGATCGGACCCAGTACTTC. Translating it yields CASSFEVTVTDRTQYF.

The rearrangement uses TRBV7-2 and TRBJ1-2, with no clear D. V dropped 3 bases and J dropped 7 bases, with 9 bases sitting between them. This CDR3 is 12 amino acids long. CDR1 is SGHTA and CDR2 is FQGNSA in the germline V gene. CDR3 coding DNA: TGTGCCAGCAGCTTGAGTTGGGGTGGCTACACCTTC. Encoded protein: CASSLSWGGYTF.

This clonotype was counted a few times. The chain is built from TRBV27 and TRBJ2-3; D is perhaps TRBD1 (5 bases). Trimming stripped 4 bases from V and 3 bases from J, with 17 bases between. The CDR3 covers 16 residues. From germline, CDR1 is MNHEY and CDR2 SMNVEV (reference sequence). CDR3 nucleotide sequence: TGTGCCAGCAGTTCTTCCAGGGTGTTTAGGACAGATACGCAGTATTTT. It is translated as CASSSSRVFRTDTQYF.

The rearrangement uses TRBV4-1 and TRBJ2-7; the D gene is possibly TRBD1 (6 bases). Trimming cost V 3 bases and J 2 bases, with 20 bases left between them. This CDR3 is 17 amino acids long. Germline V lookup: CDR1 MGHRA, CDR2 YSYEKL. The CDR3 protein is CASSHPGHGHSTYEQYF. As DNA, the CDR3 is TGCGCCAGCAGCCATCCGGGACACGGGCATAGCACCTACGAGCAGTACTTC.

This clonotype was recorded at least ten times. This chain joins TRBV7-9 and TRBJ2-2, with D tentatively TRBD1 (5 bases). CDR1 is SEHNR, CDR2 FQNEAQ, per germline (reference sequence). The V end was cut by 6 bases, the J end by 3 bases, with 14 bases between. The CDR3 covers 15 residues. CDR3 residues: CASSLTFRDTGELFF. CDR3 DNA: TGTGCCAGCAGTTTGACATTCAGGGACACCGGGGAGCTGTTTTTT.

This clonotype was seen at least ten times. This sequence joins TRBV12-3 or TRBV12-4 and TRBJ2-5; TRBD1 matches at 7 bases. V was clipped by 5 bases and J by 0 bases; unmatched bases: 18. The CDR3 covers 19 residues. CDR3 in amino acids: CASSRPRDRPTIDQETQYF. CDR3 nucleotides: TGTGCCAGCAGTCGACCCCGGGACAGACCTACTATCGACCAAGAGACCCAGTACTTC.

In this sample, this clonotype turned up many times. V is TRBV12-3 or TRBV12-4 and J is TRBJ2-7; TRBD1 agrees at 7 bases. Germline trimming cut 4 bases from V and 3 bases from J; bases unmatched to any gene: 9. This CDR3 is 15 amino acids long. CDR3 residues: CASSSSATGDYEQYF. CDR3 bases: TGTGCCAGCAGTTCATCCGCTACAGGGGACTACGAGCAGTACTTC.

This clonotype was counted only a few times. The V call is TRBV10-3, the J call TRBJ1-4; no firm D call. Looked up from germline, CDR1 is ENHRY and CDR2 is SYGVKD. Trimming pared 6 bases from V and 3 bases from J, leaving 8 bases between. CDR3 length: 13 residues. In nucleotides, the CDR3 is TGTGCCATCAGGGACGGGGCTAATGAAAAACTGTTTTTT. It yields the protein CAIRDGANEKLFF.

V gene TRBV4-1 combines with J gene TRBJ1-3; the D is unclear. V was trimmed by 2 bases and J by 0 bases, leaving 11 bases between them. Germline CDR1 and CDR2: MGHRA and YSYEKL. This CDR3 is 16 amino acids long. In DNA form, the CDR3 reads TGCGCCAGCAGCCAACCGTTCGGGAGCTCTGGAAACACCATATATTTT. This gives the protein CASSQPFGSSGNTIYF.

V gene TRBV18 combines with J gene TRBJ2-5; 8 positions match TRBD1. CDR3 length: 14 residues. Germline values: CDR1 KGHSH, CDR2 LQKENI. Unmatched junction bases numbered 1, after V lost 0 bases and J lost 4 bases. For the CDR3, the DNA is TGTGCCAGCTCACCACCGACAGGGGCAGAGACCCAGTACTTC. Translation: CASSPPTGAETQYF.

The chain is built from TRBV28 and TRBJ1-2; D might be TRBD1 (5 bases). Germline V gene lookup returns CDR1 MDHEN and CDR2 SYDVKM. The length of the CDR3 is 14 residues. The ends were cut back, 2 bases at V and 4 bases at J, with 11 bases in the middle. The CDR3 bases are TGTGCCAGCAGTTTAAAGGGGCTATCCTATGGCTACACCTTC. Translated, it gives CASSLKGLSYGYTF.

Ten or more counts support this clonotype. J is TRBJ2-5 and V is TRBV2; tentatively, D is TRBD2 (6 bases). CDR1 is SNHLY, CDR2 FYNNEI, per germline. The V end was cut by 2 bases, the J end by 5 bases, with 9 bases between. This CDR3 region has 13 residues. Written as DNA, the CDR3 is TGTGCCAGCAGTGAATCAGGGAGGGAGACCCAGTACTTC. This translates into CASSESGRETQYF.

This clonotype was recorded many times. This chain links TRBV2 with TRBJ2-1, with D possibly called TRBD1 or TRBD2 (6 bases each). Trimming took 1 base from V and 0 from J, leaving 7 bases between them. Per germline, CDR1 SNHLY and CDR2 FYNNEI. The CDR3 length is 15 residues. CDR3 in DNA: TGTGCCAGCAGTGAAGAGGGGGGCTCCTACAATGAGCAGTTCTTC. As protein: CASSEEGGSYNEQFF.

This clonotype has ten or more counts. This rearrangement joins TRBV24-1 to TRBJ1-2; 8 bases align to TRBD1. This CDR3 has 18 residues. The germline V gene encodes CDR1 KGHDR and CDR2 SFDVKD. With 2 bases clipped from V and 4 bases from J, the junction kept 14 bases outside the gene matches. This CDR3 is CATSDSRRQGRTSYGYTF. Written as DNA, the CDR3 is TGTGCCACCAGTGATTCGCGCCGACAGGGGCGAACTAGCTATGGCTACACCTTC.

At least ten counts were recorded for this clonotype. The rearrangement links TRBV19 to TRBJ1-4; 7 nucleotides agree with TRBD1. The CDR3 is made up of 17 amino acids. J lost 6 bases, V lost 4 bases, and 14 bases had no gene match. Germline assignment: CDR1 LNHDA and CDR2 SQIVND (reference sequence). CDR3: CASSTHRKGAEDEKLFF. In DNA, the CDR3 is TGTGCCAGTAGTACCCATCGGAAGGGGGCAGAGGATGAAAAACTGTTTTTT.

This clonotype has at least ten counts. V usage is TRBV29-1 and J usage is TRBJ2-6, with 7 positions matching TRBD1. This CDR3 region has 16 residues. Germline V gene sequence: CDR1 SQVTM, CDR2 ANQGSEA. V lost 7 bases to trimming and J lost 0 bases; unmatched junction nucleotides: 9. The CDR3 protein is CSASGQITSGANVLTF. CDR3 coding DNA: TGCAGCGCCTCGGGACAGATAACCTCTGGGGCCAACGTCCTGACTTTC.

This chain uses TRBV19 with TRBJ2-7; TRBD2 might be the D (5 bases). The V gene lost 5 bases and the J gene lost 1 base, with 18 bases spanning the gap. Germline loops: CDR1 LNHDA, CDR2 SQIVND (reference sequence). This CDR3 has 16 residues. The CDR3, as DNA: TGTGCCAGTAGTGACCGCTTTGAGGGCCGGTCCTACGAGCAGTACTTC. The encoded protein is CASSDRFEGRSYEQYF. The entire variable domain, with the rest obtained from reference TRBV19 and TRBJ2-7, is as follows: DGGITQSPKYLFRKEGQNVTLSCEQNLNHDAMYWYRQDPGQGLRLIYYSQIVNDFQKGDIAEGYSVSREKKESFPLTVTSAQKNPTAFYLCASSDRFEGRSYEQYFGPGTRLTVT.

This clonotype has ten or more counts. The chain has TRBV7-8 and TRBJ2-2, with D perhaps matching TRBD1 (5 bases). The germline gives CDR1 SGHVS, CDR2 FQNEAQ. The V and J ends lost 4 bases and 3 bases respectively, with 15 bases between them. The CDR3 has 16 residues. The CDR3 sequence is CASSSLGPWDTGELFF. The CDR3 DNA follows: TGTGCCAGCAGCTCCCTGGGGCCCTGGGACACCGGGGAGCTGTTTTTT.

This clonotype was observed at least ten times. This chain connects TRBV6-5 to TRBJ1-5; D gene ambiguous. CDR1 and CDR2 (germline): MNHEY, SVGAGI. Trimming took 2 bases from V and 0 from J, leaving 8 bases between them. The CDR3 is 15 residues long. CDR3 sequence reads: CASSYESASNQPQHF. The CDR3 DNA reads as TGTGCCAGCAGTTACGAGTCGGCTAGCAATCAGCCCCAGCATTTT.

This clonotype occurred a few times. The chain recombines TRBV15 with TRBJ1-5; perhaps TRBD1 as D (6 bases). V was pared by 3 bases and J by 5 bases, with 17 bases between. Germline V gene sequence: CDR1 LNHNV, CDR2 YYDKDF (reference sequence). CDR3 length: 16 residues. This CDR3 reads CATSSVLQGTDQPQHF. Here the CDR3 DNA reads TGTGCCACCAGCAGTGTACTACAGGGAACGGATCAGCCCCAGCATTTT.